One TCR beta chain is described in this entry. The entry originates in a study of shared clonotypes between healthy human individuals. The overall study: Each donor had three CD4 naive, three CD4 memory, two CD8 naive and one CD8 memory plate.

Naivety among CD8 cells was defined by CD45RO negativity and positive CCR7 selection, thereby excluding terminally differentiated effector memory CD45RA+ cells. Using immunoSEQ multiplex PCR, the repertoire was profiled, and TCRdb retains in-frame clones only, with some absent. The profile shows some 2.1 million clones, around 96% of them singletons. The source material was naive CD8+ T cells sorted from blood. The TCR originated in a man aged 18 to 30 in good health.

The CDR3: CASSQAPNSEQYF. The CDR3 DNA sequence: TGCGCCAGCAGCCAAGCCCCTAATTCCGAGCAGTACTTC. The rearrangement uses TRBV4-1 and TRBJ2-7; D unresolved. Trimming stripped 1 base from V and 6 bases from J, with 10 bases between. CDR1 and CDR2 from the germline V gene are MGHRA and YSYEKL. CDR3 length: 13 residues.